This is a list of T cell receptor beta chains from one sample in a study of CD8+ T cells in alopecia areata. TCRdb keeps only in-frame clones here, not all; method: immunoSEQ multiplex PCR. The sample contains approximately 140,000 clones, more than 75% of which appear only once. The sequences come from CD8+ T cells sorted from blood, collected at week 0. These receptors were obtained from a human donor with alopecia areata. Each CDR3 is given with its conserved first and last residue. A D gene is named only where the DNA matches it firmly. Size is omitted from some rows. Given values are once, few, many or a class for expanded clones.

D	length	V	size	J	DNA	CDR3
.	12	TRBV7-9	.	TRBJ2-7	TGTGCCAGCAGCTTGGCTGCAAACGAGCAGTACTTC	CASSLAANEQYF
.	13	TRBV6-5	.	TRBJ2-2	TGTGCCAGCAGTTACCACGAAACCGGGGAGCTGTTTTTT	CASSYHETGELFF
TRBD1	16	TRBV11-2	.	TRBJ2-3	TGTGCCAGCAGCCCTCGGGACAGGGGGCTTGGAGATACGCAGTATTTT	CASSPRDRGLGDTQYF
.	16	TRBV7-9	once	TRBJ2-4	TGTGCCAGCAGCTTAGCGGGCAGTAGATCCAAAAACATTCAGTACTTC	CASSLAGSRSKNIQYF
.	10	TRBV6-1	.	TRBJ2-3	TGTGCCAGCAGGACAGATACGCAGTATTTT	CASRTDTQYF
.	14	TRBV27	.	TRBJ2-3	TGTGCCAGCAGTTTGGGACACCGCACAGATACGCAGTATTTT	CASSLGHRTDTQYF
.	15	TRBV6-6	.	TRBJ2-1	TGTGCCAGCAGTTACACCGGACCATCCTACAATGAGCAGTTCTTC	CASSYTGPSYNEQFF
.	17	TRBV15	.	TRBJ2-1	TGTGCCACCAGCAGTCCGGCTCCGCGACTACCAGACAATGAGCAGTTCTTC	CATSSPAPRLPDNEQFF
.	14	TRBV27	.	TRBJ2-7	TGTGCCAGCAGTTTAGCGGGGTTCTCCTACGAGCAGTACTTC	CASSLAGFSYEQYF
.	13	TRBV29-1	few	TRBJ2-7	TGCAGCGTTGTATGGGCAGAATTCTACGAGCAGTACTTC	CSVVWAEFYEQYF
.	16	TRBV19	.	TRBJ1-1	TGTGCCAGTAGTATTGATCTCGGGGCCCTAAACACTGAAGCTTTCTTT	CASSIDLGALNTEAFF
TRBD1	16	TRBV27	.	TRBJ2-7	TGTGCCAGCAGTTTAAACCCGACAGGGACGACCTACGAGCAGTACTTC	CASSLNPTGTTYEQYF